The rows below give T cell receptor beta chains drawn from one sample of a study of cytomegalovirus exposure and HLA in healthy donors. Method: immunoSEQ multiplex PCR; TCRdb's copy keeps in-frame clones and lacks some. In all, the sample yields fewer than 85,000 clones. Sequenced input: PBMCs. The source of these receptors is a man aged 25-45 years in good health and CMV-seronegative. The CDR3 runs from the conserved cysteine through the conserved F or W. The order of the fields is D gene, V gene, J gene, CDR3 protein, CDR3 DNA. A D gene is named only where the DNA matches it firmly.

TRBD1	TRBV18	TRBJ1-1	CASSPRSDRNYLLNTEAFF	TGTGCCAGCTCACCGAGATCGGACAGGAACTACCTTCTGAACACTGAAGCTTTCTTT
.	TRBV28	TRBJ2-2	CASSSRLQGLYTGELFF	TGTGCCAGCAGTTCCAGGCTCCAGGGGCTTTACACCGGGGAGCTGTTTTTT
.	TRBV11-2	TRBJ2-3	CASSRRSSFTDTQYF	TGTGCCAGCAGCCGGAGGTCCTCATTCACAGATACGCAGTATTTT
.	TRBV4-1	TRBJ1-2	CASSHGGDFYGYTF	TGCGCCAGCAGCCACGGAGGGGACTTCTATGGCTACACCTTC
TRBD2	TRBV11-3	TRBJ2-5	CASSAGYLAGEETQYF	TGTGCCAGCAGCGCCGGGTATCTAGCGGGAGAAGAGACCCAGTACTTC
TRBD1	TRBV29-1	TRBJ1-6	CSVHRGPNSPLHF	TGCAGCGTCCACAGGGGGCCGAATTCACCCCTCCACTTT
TRBD1	TRBV19	TRBJ1-5	CASTSRQGGDQPQHF	TGTGCCAGTACCTCTCGACAGGGTGGCGATCAGCCCCAGCATTTT
TRBD2	TRBV5-4	TRBJ2-1	CASSLELAGHNEQFF	TGTGCCAGCAGCTTGGAACTAGCGGGACACAATGAGCAGTTCTTC
TRBD1	TRBV18	TRBJ1-2	CATGQGGNYGYTF	TGTGCCACTGGACAGGGCGGGAACTATGGCTACACCTTC
.	TRBV4-1	TRBJ2-7	CASSQDRGPTTYEQYF	TGCGCCAGCAGCCAAGATCGCGGGCCCACGACCTACGAGCAGTACTTC
TRBD1	TRBV11-3	TRBJ1-1	CASGSPGTGRTEAFF	TGTGCCAGCGGCTCCCCCGGGACAGGGAGGACTGAAGCTTTCTTT
.	TRBV6-1	TRBJ2-7	CASSEVGVAYEQYF	TGTGCCAGCAGTGAAGTGGGCGTCGCCTACGAGCAGTACTTC
TRBD1	TRBV2	TRBJ2-2	CASSEQGANTGELFF	TGTGCCAGCAGTGAACAGGGGGCGAACACCGGGGAGCTGTTTTTT
.	TRBV6-5	TRBJ2-7	CASSSDFNGYEQYF	TGTGCCAGCAGTTCAGACTTTAACGGATACGAGCAGTACTTC
TRBD1	TRBV28	TRBJ1-2	CASSFDWDRGNYGYTF	TGTGCCAGCAGTTTTGACTGGGACAGGGGTAACTATGGCTACACCTTC
.	TRBV5-6	TRBJ1-2	CASSFVRGDYGYTF	TGTGCCAGCAGCTTTGTCCGGGGGGACTATGGCTACACCTTC
.	TRBV11-3	TRBJ2-3	CASSSFTDTQYF	TGTGCCAGCAGCTCCTTCACAGATACGCAGTATTTT
.	TRBV5-5	TRBJ1-2	CASSLAGNYGYTF	TGTGCCAGCAGCTTGGCAGGGAACTATGGCTACACCTTC
.	TRBV11-2	TRBJ2-3	CASSLSPNTDTQYF	TGTGCCAGCAGCTTGAGTCCGAACACAGATACGCAGTATTTT
TRBD1	TRBV19	TRBJ1-5	CASSIGLWDRGYVRNQPQHF	TGTGCCAGTAGTATAGGACTTTGGGACAGGGGTTATGTGCGCAATCAGCCCCAGCATTTT
TRBD1	TRBV12-5	TRBJ2-5	CASGGPSGGETQYF	TGTGCTAGTGGTGGACCCTCAGGGGGAGAGACCCAGTACTTC
.	TRBV2	TRBJ1-2	CASSERVTYGYTF	TGTGCCAGCAGTGAACGGGTAACCTATGGCTACACCTTC
TRBD2	TRBV7-8	TRBJ2-7	CASSPRTSGFRSYEQYF	TGTGCCAGCAGCCCTCGGACTAGCGGGTTTCGGTCCTACGAGCAGTACTTC
TRBD2	TRBV11-3	TRBJ2-5	CASSLRPGGFRETQYF	TGTGCCAGCAGCTTAAGGCCGGGAGGATTTCGAGAGACCCAGTACTTC
.	TRBV5-1	TRBJ2-5	CVPSLVPYEASSRETQYF	TGCGTCCCCAGCTTGGTTCCCTACGAGGCCAGTTCCCGGGAGACCCAGTACTTC
.	TRBV7-8	TRBJ2-1	CASSSVEPSYNEQFF	TGTGCCAGCAGCTCGGTGGAGCCCTCCTACAATGAGCAGTTCTTC
.	TRBV2	TRBJ2-5	CASSGTPGETQYF	TGTGCCAGCAGTGGGACTCCTGGGGAGACCCAGTACTTC
.	TRBV20-1	TRBJ1-2	CSVQGFYGYTF	TGCAGTGTACAGGGATTCTATGGCTACACCTTC
.	TRBV5-4	TRBJ2-5	CASSFGRVETQYF	TGTGCCAGCAGCTTTGGCAGGGTAGAGACCCAGTACTTC
.	TRBV19	TRBJ2-5	CASSSRREETQYF	TGTGCCAGTAGTTCTCGGAGGGAAGAGACCCAGTACTTC
.	TRBV5-1	TRBJ2-3	CASSPGSAQYF	TGCGCCAGCAGCCCGGGATCGGCGCAGTATTTT
.	TRBV29-1	TRBJ1-1	CSVDDGRNTEAFF	TGCAGCGTTGATGACGGGAGGAACACTGAAGCTTTCTTT
.	TRBV29-1	TRBJ2-1	CSVDPGAGNEQFF	TGCAGCGTAGATCCAGGGGCCGGCAATGAGCAGTTCTTC
TRBD2	TRBV5-1	TRBJ2-3	CASSLAGLAGGDTQYF	TGCGCCAGCAGCTTGGCGGGCCTAGCGGGAGGAGATACGCAGTATTTT
TRBD1	TRBV5-6	TRBJ2-7	CASSRGQNPYEQYF	TGTGCCAGCAGCCGGGGACAGAATCCCTACGAGCAGTACTTC
.	TRBV6-5	TRBJ2-1	CASSYSRLPYNEQFF	TGTGCCAGCAGTTACTCGAGACTTCCCTACAATGAGCAGTTCTTC
.	TRBV18	TRBJ1-4	CASSPAQRKLFF	TGTGCCAGCTCACCAGCACAACGAAAACTGTTTTTT
.	TRBV4-2	TRBJ1-1	CASSPMKNRSEAFF	TGTGCCAGCAGCCCTATGAAGAACAGGAGTGAAGCTTTCTTT
.	TRBV7-2	TRBJ1-5	CASSPLGHFNQPQHF	TGTGCCAGCAGCCCCCTAGGCCATTTTAATCAGCCCCAGCATTTT
TRBD1	TRBV5-1	TRBJ1-2	CASSLVGQDYGYTF	TGCGCCAGCAGCTTGGTTGGACAGGACTATGGCTACACCTTC
.	TRBV6-5	TRBJ1-1	CASSTRPGSRTEAFF	TGTGCCAGCAGTACCCGCCCTGGGAGTCGCACTGAAGCTTTCTTT
.	TRBV30	TRBJ2-3	CAWSTVFSTTDTQYF	TGTGCCTGGAGCACAGTTTTTTCGACCACAGATACGCAGTATTTT
TRBD1	TRBV6-4	TRBJ1-1	CASSATGGTEAFF	TGTGCCAGCAGTGCGACAGGGGGCACTGAAGCTTTCTTT
TRBD2	TRBV19	TRBJ2-7	CASSLRGGREQYF	TGTGCCAGTAGTCTCCGGGGGGGGCGCGAGCAGTACTTC